The rows below give T cell receptor beta chains drawn from one sample of a study of blood T cell repertoires in COVID-19. Method: immunoSEQ multiplex PCR; TCRdb's copy keeps in-frame clones and lacks some. This sample yields a few hundred thousand clones, of which about nine tenths are seen a single time; 9.5% belongs to the top ten. Sequenced input: PBMCs or T cells enriched from blood (not recorded which). Every receptor here comes from a woman aged 40 to 50 who had recovered from COVID-19. The CDR3 runs from the conserved cysteine through the conserved F or W. A D gene is named only where the DNA matches it firmly. The size field is filled for only some rows; it gives once, few, many or a size class.

J gene: TRBJ2-7; V gene: TRBV28; D gene: -; clone size: -; CDR3 DNA: TGTGCCAGCAGTTTGGGACACTTGCCCTACGAGCAGTACTTC; CDR3 protein: CASSLGHLPYEQYF
J gene: TRBJ1-2; V gene: TRBV20-1; D gene: -; clone size: -; CDR3 DNA: TGCAGTGCTAGGGGAGAAAATGGCTACACCTTC; CDR3 protein: CSARGENGYTF
J gene: TRBJ1-5; V gene: TRBV12-3/TRBV12-4; D gene: -; clone size: -; CDR3 DNA: TGTGCCAGCAGCTTCAGGGTACCTCAGCCCCAGCATTTT; CDR3 protein: CASSFRVPQPQHF
J gene: TRBJ1-1; V gene: TRBV29-1; D gene: TRBD1; clone size: -; CDR3 DNA: TGCAGCGGGGACAGGTTCTTAGGTGACACTGAAGCTTTCTTT; CDR3 protein: CSGDRFLGDTEAFF
J gene: TRBJ1-4; V gene: TRBV5-8; D gene: TRBD1; clone size: -; CDR3 DNA: TGTGCCAGCAGCTCCACCGGGACAGGGGTTAATGAAAAACTGTTTTTT; CDR3 protein: CASSSTGTGVNEKLFF
J gene: TRBJ2-3; V gene: TRBV24-1; D gene: -; clone size: -; CDR3 DNA: TGTGCCACCCGAAGGACTGGCACAGATACGCAGTATTTT; CDR3 protein: CATRRTGTDTQYF
J gene: TRBJ2-7; V gene: TRBV19; D gene: -; clone size: -; CDR3 DNA: TGTGCCAGTAGTGAATTACAGGGTTACGAGCAGTACTTC; CDR3 protein: CASSELQGYEQYF
J gene: TRBJ2-3; V gene: TRBV7-9; D gene: -; clone size: -; CDR3 DNA: TGTGCCAGCAGCGCCGTAGAACAGTATTTT; CDR3 protein: CASSAVEQYF
J gene: TRBJ1-2; V gene: TRBV7-9; D gene: -; clone size: -; CDR3 DNA: TGTGCCAGCAGCTTGGGTCGTAGGCTTGCGGGGTCGGCTGGCTACACCTTC; CDR3 protein: CASSLGRRLAGSAGYTF
J gene: TRBJ2-3; V gene: TRBV28; D gene: TRBD2; clone size: -; CDR3 DNA: TGTGCCAGCACCCATACTAGCGGGATTGGCACAGATACGCAGTATTTT; CDR3 protein: CASTHTSGIGTDTQYF
J gene: TRBJ2-1; V gene: TRBV9; D gene: TRBD2; clone size: -; CDR3 DNA: TGTGCCAGCAGCGTAGTACTAGCGGGGAGTGAGCAGTTCTTC; CDR3 protein: CASSVVLAGSEQFF
J gene: TRBJ2-7; V gene: TRBV13; D gene: TRBD2; clone size: -; CDR3 DNA: TGTGCCAGCAGCTTATGGGGCGGGAGGGCCGACGAGCAGTACTTC; CDR3 protein: CASSLWGGRADEQYF
J gene: TRBJ2-1; V gene: TRBV11-3; D gene: TRBD2; clone size: once; CDR3 DNA: TGTGCCAGCAGCATTACTAGCGGGGCTGAGCAGTTCTTC; CDR3 protein: CASSITSGAEQFF
J gene: TRBJ2-3; V gene: TRBV3-1/TRBV3-2; D gene: -; clone size: -; CDR3 DNA: TGTGCCAGCAGGGGAGGTGGCACAGATACGCAGTATTTT; CDR3 protein: CASRGGGTDTQYF
J gene: TRBJ1-5; V gene: TRBV30; D gene: -; clone size: -; CDR3 DNA: TGTGCCTGGAGTCCGGACTTTAGCCAGCCCCAGCATTTT; CDR3 protein: CAWSPDFSQPQHF
J gene: TRBJ2-7; V gene: TRBV28; D gene: -; clone size: -; CDR3 DNA: TGTGCCACTCTAGGGGGGGGGACCTCCTACGAGCAGTACTTC; CDR3 protein: CATLGGGTSYEQYF
J gene: TRBJ1-2; V gene: TRBV11-1; D gene: TRBD1; clone size: -; CDR3 DNA: TGTGCCAGCAGCCCCGAGGGGGCTGATGAGTATGGCTACACCTTC; CDR3 protein: CASSPEGADEYGYTF
J gene: TRBJ2-3; V gene: TRBV2; D gene: TRBD2; clone size: -; CDR3 DNA: TGTGCCAGCGGATTGACTAGCGATGCCGATACGCAGTATTTT; CDR3 protein: CASGLTSDADTQYF
J gene: TRBJ2-5; V gene: TRBV19; D gene: TRBD2; clone size: -; CDR3 DNA: TGTGCCAGTAGTGCTCAGCGGGGAGAGACCCAGTACTTC; CDR3 protein: CASSAQRGETQYF
J gene: TRBJ1-1; V gene: TRBV18; D gene: TRBD1; clone size: -; CDR3 DNA: TGTGCCAGCCAAGGGACAGGGTTCGTCACTGAAGCTTTCTTT; CDR3 protein: CASQGTGFVTEAFF
J gene: TRBJ2-3; V gene: TRBV11-3; D gene: -; clone size: once; CDR3 DNA: TGTGCCAGCAGCTCGATAGGGAGCTCAGATACGCAGTATTTT; CDR3 protein: CASSSIGSSDTQYF
J gene: TRBJ2-1; V gene: TRBV6-5; D gene: TRBD2; clone size: -; CDR3 DNA: TGTGCCTCAATGGGCTGGGAGGGGAATGAGCAGTTCTTC; CDR3 protein: CASMGWEGNEQFF
J gene: TRBJ2-3; V gene: TRBV11-2; D gene: TRBD1; clone size: -; CDR3 DNA: TGTGCCAGCAGCTCGAAACAGGGGGCGGCCGCAGATACGCAGTATTTT; CDR3 protein: CASSSKQGAAADTQYF
J gene: TRBJ2-7; V gene: TRBV19; D gene: TRBD1; clone size: -; CDR3 DNA: TGTGCCAGTAGTATAACTCCCGACAGGGAAGGAGGATACGAGCAGTACTTC; CDR3 protein: CASSITPDREGGYEQYF
J gene: TRBJ2-7; V gene: TRBV9; D gene: TRBD1; clone size: -; CDR3 DNA: TGTGCCAGCAGCGCCGGACAGGGAGGCTACGAGCAGTACTTC; CDR3 protein: CASSAGQGGYEQYF
J gene: TRBJ1-3; V gene: TRBV28; D gene: -; clone size: -; CDR3 DNA: TGTGCCAGCAGTTTGGGCAGGGTGGGTGGAAACACCATATATTTT; CDR3 protein: CASSLGRVGGNTIYF
J gene: TRBJ2-1; V gene: TRBV5-1; D gene: -; clone size: -; CDR3 DNA: TGCGCCAGCAGCCCCGTCCTGGAGCGTGAGCAGTTCTTC; CDR3 protein: CASSPVLEREQFF
J gene: TRBJ2-1; V gene: TRBV7-8; D gene: TRBD1; clone size: -; CDR3 DNA: TGTGCCAGCAGCTTATGGACAGGGGGATCGGGCTCCTACAATGAGCAGTTCTTC; CDR3 protein: CASSLWTGGSGSYNEQFF
J gene: TRBJ1-4; V gene: TRBV7-2; D gene: -; clone size: -; CDR3 DNA: TGTGCCAGCAGCCCACAGTCAGGTCAGAATGAAAAACTGTTTTTT; CDR3 protein: CASSPQSGQNEKLFF
J gene: TRBJ2-7; V gene: TRBV3-1/TRBV3-2; D gene: -; clone size: -; CDR3 DNA: TGTGCCAGCAGCCGAAACAGGGGAGGAACCTACGAGCAGTACTTC; CDR3 protein: CASSRNRGGTYEQYF
J gene: TRBJ1-2; V gene: TRBV7-2; D gene: -; clone size: -; CDR3 DNA: TGTGCCAGCAGCTTCGCCGGTGCTAACTATGGCTACACCTTC; CDR3 protein: CASSFAGANYGYTF
J gene: TRBJ1-6; V gene: TRBV7-9; D gene: -; clone size: -; CDR3 DNA: TGTGCCAGCAGTCCAGGGTTAGGTTCACCCCTCCACTTT; CDR3 protein: CASSPGLGSPLHF
J gene: TRBJ2-1; V gene: TRBV6-2/TRBV6-3; D gene: -; clone size: -; CDR3 DNA: TGTGCCAGCAGTTACTTTCGGGGTGAGCAGTTCTTC; CDR3 protein: CASSYFRGEQFF
J gene: TRBJ1-4; V gene: TRBV6-5; D gene: TRBD1; clone size: -; CDR3 DNA: TGTGCCAGCAGTTACGGGCAGGGGGGAAAACTGTTTTTT; CDR3 protein: CASSYGQGGKLFF
J gene: TRBJ1-1; V gene: TRBV6-5; D gene: -; clone size: -; CDR3 DNA: TGTGCCAGCAGTTACTCTCGGGGGATGAACACTGAAGCTTTCTTT; CDR3 protein: CASSYSRGMNTEAFF
J gene: TRBJ2-3; V gene: TRBV7-8; D gene: TRBD2; clone size: many; CDR3 DNA: TGTGCCAGCAGCCCTCTAGGGACTAGTTGGGGTCAGTATTTT; CDR3 protein: CASSPLGTSWGQYF
J gene: TRBJ1-5; V gene: TRBV24-1; D gene: TRBD1; clone size: -; CDR3 DNA: TGTGCCACCAGTGACTCAGGGACAGGGCATCAGCCCCAGCATTTT; CDR3 protein: CATSDSGTGHQPQHF
J gene: TRBJ1-5; V gene: TRBV18; D gene: -; clone size: -; CDR3 DNA: TGTGCCAGCTCAGGGGCCCCGGGCAATCAGCCCCAGCATTTT; CDR3 protein: CASSGAPGNQPQHF
J gene: TRBJ2-3; V gene: TRBV2; D gene: -; clone size: -; CDR3 DNA: TGTGCCAGCAGTAAACAGGGGGGGTTTTCTACAGATACGCAGTATTTT; CDR3 protein: CASSKQGGFSTDTQYF
J gene: TRBJ2-7; V gene: TRBV7-9; D gene: TRBD2; clone size: -; CDR3 DNA: TGTGCCAGCAGCTTAGATCCGGGAGGGCCGGAGCAGTACTTC; CDR3 protein: CASSLDPGGPEQYF
J gene: TRBJ2-2; V gene: TRBV7-2; D gene: TRBD2; clone size: -; CDR3 DNA: TGTGCCAGCAGCCCCCGGACTAGCGGGAGTACCGGGGAGCTGTTTTTT; CDR3 protein: CASSPRTSGSTGELFF
J gene: TRBJ1-4; V gene: TRBV19; D gene: -; clone size: -; CDR3 DNA: TGTGCCAGTACCACGGGTCAAGATAATGAAAAACTGTTTTTT; CDR3 protein: CASTTGQDNEKLFF